Listed below are T cell receptor beta chains from one sample, sequenced in a study of control samples from healthy donors and cancer patients. Sequenced by immunoSEQ multiplex PCR; TCRdb stores in-frame clones only, minus some. Of fewer than 500,000 clones listed, about nine tenths are singletons. Sample: PBMCs. The source of these receptors is a man aged 40-55 years with head and neck cancer. The conserved cysteine and the conserved F or W are not part of the CDR3 here. The order of the fields is CDR3 protein, clone size, J gene, V gene. The listing skips clone size in some rows; elsewhere it reads once, few, many or a size class.

CDR3aa: ASSFDTYEQY
abundance: -
j_gene: TRBJ2-7
v_gene: TRBV7-9

CDR3aa: ASGTGAYGYT
abundance: -
j_gene: TRBJ1-2
v_gene: TRBV11-2

CDR3aa: SVRDAVENEKLF
abundance: -
j_gene: TRBJ1-4
v_gene: TRBV29-1

CDR3aa: ASSEGDMNTEAF
abundance: -
j_gene: TRBJ1-1
v_gene: TRBV19

CDR3aa: ASSGDAVGGEQF
abundance: -
j_gene: TRBJ2-1
v_gene: TRBV10-1

CDR3aa: ASSQEGSYTDTQY
abundance: -
j_gene: TRBJ2-3
v_gene: TRBV4-1

CDR3aa: ASSLGQASTNEKLF
abundance: -
j_gene: TRBJ1-4
v_gene: TRBV5-6

CDR3aa: ASRWGGEKLF
abundance: -
j_gene: TRBJ1-4
v_gene: TRBV7-2

CDR3aa: ASSQNRGASPLH
abundance: -
j_gene: TRBJ1-6
v_gene: TRBV4-3

CDR3aa: ASSPSGPIETQY
abundance: -
j_gene: TRBJ2-5
v_gene: TRBV18

CDR3aa: ASTRVRDRYQETQY
abundance: few
j_gene: TRBJ2-5
v_gene: TRBV21-1

CDR3aa: ASSRDRQETQY
abundance: -
j_gene: TRBJ2-5
v_gene: TRBV6-5

CDR3aa: ASSTLAGAPNTGELF
abundance: -
j_gene: TRBJ2-2
v_gene: TRBV27

CDR3aa: ASSLGQQGNTEAF
abundance: -
j_gene: TRBJ1-1
v_gene: TRBV11-3

CDR3aa: ASHLDAEAF
abundance: -
j_gene: TRBJ1-1
v_gene: TRBV7-3

CDR3aa: ASSTPPGLAGVWDIQY
abundance: -
j_gene: TRBJ2-4
v_gene: TRBV19

CDR3aa: ASSQDPRQGPSNQPQH
abundance: -
j_gene: TRBJ1-5
v_gene: TRBV4-1

CDR3aa: ASSQALEGAGYGYT
abundance: -
j_gene: TRBJ1-2
v_gene: TRBV3-1/TRBV3-2

CDR3aa: ASSIGFTGANVLT
abundance: -
j_gene: TRBJ2-6
v_gene: TRBV19

CDR3aa: AWKSRTEAF
abundance: -
j_gene: TRBJ1-1
v_gene: TRBV30

CDR3aa: ASSLLGQPQH
abundance: -
j_gene: TRBJ1-5
v_gene: TRBV27

CDR3aa: ASTENRGGGETQY
abundance: few
j_gene: TRBJ2-5
v_gene: TRBV2

CDR3aa: ASSISGALYNEQF
abundance: -
j_gene: TRBJ2-1
v_gene: TRBV28

CDR3aa: ASSYSRGQGNQPQH
abundance: -
j_gene: TRBJ1-5
v_gene: TRBV6-5

CDR3aa: ASSPWESDAGYT
abundance: -
j_gene: TRBJ1-2
v_gene: TRBV3-1/TRBV3-2

CDR3aa: ASTKGTPYTDTQY
abundance: -
j_gene: TRBJ2-3
v_gene: TRBV7-9

CDR3aa: ASSLLRETGELF
abundance: -
j_gene: TRBJ2-2
v_gene: TRBV7-8

CDR3aa: ASSLVGGVGTEAF
abundance: -
j_gene: TRBJ1-1
v_gene: TRBV7-2

CDR3aa: ASTFGEGYQPQH
abundance: -
j_gene: TRBJ1-5
v_gene: TRBV19

CDR3aa: ASSYRPNEKLF
abundance: once
j_gene: TRBJ1-4
v_gene: TRBV19

CDR3aa: ASSYLPGQRGGPADQY
abundance: -
j_gene: TRBJ2-5
v_gene: TRBV6-2/TRBV6-3

CDR3aa: ASSLGSDQPQH
abundance: -
j_gene: TRBJ1-5
v_gene: TRBV10-1

CDR3aa: ASSQVLNQPQH
abundance: -
j_gene: TRBJ1-5
v_gene: TRBV4-3

CDR3aa: ASSYDRGSVYEQY
abundance: -
j_gene: TRBJ2-7
v_gene: TRBV5-1

CDR3aa: ASSLVSGGWTEAF
abundance: -
j_gene: TRBJ1-1
v_gene: TRBV27

CDR3aa: ASSRKVDGEQY
abundance: -
j_gene: TRBJ2-7
v_gene: TRBV23-1

CDR3aa: TSSFTGTHNEQF
abundance: -
j_gene: TRBJ2-1
v_gene: TRBV5-1